The 9 T cell receptor beta chains below come from one sample, sequenced in a study of identical twins. TCRdb re-called the 5' RACE reads through MiXCR, storing one row per CDR3 protein. The sample consists of hundreds of thousands of distinct CDR3 sequences, 8% to 9% of them appearing once. These records were also assigned to another study, of yellow fever vaccine responses in identical twins.

Material for sequencing was PBMCs. Source of these receptors: a woman aged 18-29 years in good health.

V usage is TRBV6-5 and J usage is TRBJ2-7; D might be TRBD1 or TRBD2, each matching 6 bases. CDR1 MNHEY and CDR2 SVGAGI come from the germline V gene. The V end was cut by 0 bases, the J end by 7 bases, with 22 bases between. The CDR3 runs to 17 residues. CDR3 sequence: CASSYSTGPGWEEEQYF. For the CDR3, the DNA is TGTGCCAGCAGTTACTCGACAGGTCCTGGATGGGAGGAAGAGCAGTACTTC.

This clonotype was picked up many times. The V gene is TRBV12-3 or TRBV12-4, the J gene TRBJ2-7; D not certain. V lost 3 bases and J 2 bases, leaving 11 bases between the germline ends. This CDR3 region has 14 residues. This chain's CDR3 is CASSFTETPYEQYF. In nucleotides, the CDR3 is TGTGCCAGCAGTTTCACAGAAACCCCCTACGAGCAGTACTTC.

This clonotype was counted only a few times. The chain combines TRBV6-2 or TRBV6-3 with TRBJ2-1; weak D call: TRBD2 (5 bases). The V end was cut by 6 bases, the J end by 8 bases, with 17 bases between. The CDR3 extends over 14 amino acids. The germline CDR1 and CDR2 sequences are MNHEY and SVGEGT. In DNA, the CDR3 is TGTGCCAGCAGACCCGCGGGCAGTTACGATGAGCAGTTCTTC. This sequence encodes CASRPAGSYDEQFF.

At least ten counts were recorded for this clonotype. This sequence joins TRBV3-1 and TRBJ2-1; 7 nucleotides match TRBD2. The germline gives CDR1 LGHDT, CDR2 YNNKEL (reference sequence). V dropped 0 bases and J dropped 4; count of bases not matched to a gene: 3. This CDR3 has 15 amino acids. CDR3 sequence reads: CASSQDGAGYNEQFF. The CDR3 DNA reads as TGTGCCAGCAGCCAAGACGGAGCGGGATACAATGAGCAGTTCTTC.

The V and J genes are TRBV15 and TRBJ2-7; no clear D. Germline lookup yields CDR1 LNHNV and CDR2 YYDKDF (reference sequence). This CDR3 spans 15 amino acids. Trimming pared 1 base from V and 3 bases from J, leaving 13 bases between. CDR3 nucleotides: TGTGCCACCAGCAGAGCTGCATTTGGGGTCTACGAGCAGTACTTC. It specifies CATSRAAFGVYEQYF. The full variable domain, in which reference TRBV15 and TRBJ2-7 provide the parts outside the CDR3, is DAMVIQNPRYQVTQFGKPVTLSCSQTLNHNVMYWYQQKSSQAPKLLFHYYDKDFNNEADTPDNFQSRRPNTSFCFLDIRSPGLGDTAMYLCATSRAAFGVYEQYFGPGTRLTVT.

J is TRBJ2-3 and V is TRBV3-1; a possible D gene is TRBD2 (5 bases). The V gene's germline CDR1 is LGHDT and CDR2 YNNKEL (reference sequence). V was cut by 3 bases and J by 1 base, with 8 bases left in between. This CDR3 has 14 amino acids. CDR3 nucleotide sequence: TGTGCCAGCAGCCACGGGGATGGCACAGATACGCAGTATTTT. Translation: CASSHGDGTDTQYF.

This rearrangement joins TRBV12-3 or TRBV12-4 to TRBJ2-7, with D tentatively TRBD1 (5 bases). Trimming removed 1 base from V and 6 bases from J, with 13 bases in between. This CDR3 has 14 residues. The CDR3 here is CASSLGSGLPEQYF. CDR3 sequence (DNA): TGTGCCAGCAGTTTAGGTTCAGGGTTGCCCGAGCAGTACTTC.

This chain connects TRBV28 to TRBJ2-2, with TRBD1 identical over 10 bases. Germline loops: CDR1 MDHEN, CDR2 SYDVKM. The V segment lost 2 bases and the J segment 7 bases; nucleotides outside the gene matches: 7. The CDR3 contains 16 residues. The CDR3 loop is CASSLRRDRGSGELFF. As DNA, the CDR3 is TGTGCCAGCAGTTTACGCCGGGACAGGGGCAGCGGGGAGCTGTTTTTT.

This rearrangement joins TRBV11-2 to TRBJ2-1; 11 positions match TRBD2. V dropped 5 bases and J dropped 3; count of bases not matched to a gene: 9. CDR1 and CDR2 from the germline V gene are SGHAT and FQNNGV. CDR3 length: 17 residues. The CDR3 loop reads CASSTREGTSGYNEQFF. DNA for the CDR3: TGTGCCAGCAGCACCCGAGAAGGGACTAGCGGCTACAATGAGCAGTTCTTC.